The entry below describes one TCR beta chain. How the authors handled the data: Estimation of nucleated cell counts relied on the amplification of reference gene primers. Generated by immunoSEQ multiplex PCR, the TCRdb table keeps only in-frame clones and is missing some. Clone size and the V and J calls come from that table; the DNA yielded D and trimming. This table holds hundreds of thousands of clones, around 82% found once. The data are from a study of blood T cell repertoires in COVID-19. For the study at large: Donors in the United States, Italy and Spain gave samples during acute or convalescent COVID-19. T cells, B-cell-depleted T cells, or PBMCs provided the cDNA or gDNA that served as material.

V was shortened by 5 bases and J by 6 bases, with 13 bases between the two germline ends. The CDR3 spans 13 residues. Germline CDR1 LGHNA, CDR2 YSLEER. This TCR came from a woman in her 70s with acute or convalescent COVID-19. The chain uses TRBV4-3 and TRBJ1-1; tentatively, D is TRBD1 (5 bases). The source material was peripheral blood. The CDR3 region has the DNA TGCGCCAGCAGCTTGGACACGGTCGCTGAAGCTTTCTTT. Protein product: CASSLDTVAEAFF.